The next 21 T cell receptor beta chains were all read from a single sample in a study of T cell responses to AZD1222 COVID-19 vaccine. Libraries were prepared by immunoSEQ multiplex PCR; TCRdb keeps only in-frame clonotypes and omits some of them. Among some 96,000 clones listed, approximately 87% were seen once. The sample here was peripheral blood, taken on day 0 of AZD1222 vaccination. Every receptor here comes from an adult in good health.

V is TRBV12-3 or TRBV12-4 and J is TRBJ1-5; unclear D gene. CDR3 size: 13 residues. The ends were cut back, 2 bases at V and 4 bases at J, with 6 bases in the middle. The CDR3 spells CASSLQKNQPQHF. In DNA form, the CDR3 reads TGTGCCAGCAGTTTACAGAAAAATCAGCCCCAGCATTTT.

The V and J genes are TRBV7-9 and TRBJ2-1, with unresolved D. The CDR3 loop spans 15 amino acids. CDR1 and CDR2 from the germline V gene are SEHNR and FQNEAQ (reference sequence). Between the trimmed V and J ends, which lost 5 bases and 0 bases, there was a span of 11 bases. The CDR3 spells CASSLPESSYNEQFF. As DNA, the CDR3 is TGTGCCAGCAGCCTACCCGAAAGCTCCTACAATGAGCAGTTCTTC. The whole variable domain, filled in from reference TRBV7-9 and TRBJ2-1, reads DTGVSQNPRHKITKRGQNVTFRCDPISEHNRLYWYRQTLGQGPEFLTYFQNEAQLEKSRLLSDRFSAERPKGSFSTLEIQRTEQGDSAMYLCASSLPESSYNEQFFGPGTRLTVL.

V usage is TRBV5-1 and J usage is TRBJ2-7; D perhaps matches TRBD1 (5 bases). The CDR3 runs 14 residues. The germline gives CDR1 SGHRS, CDR2 YFSETQ. V gave up 0 bases and J gave up 7 bases, with 14 bases separating them. The CDR3 region has the DNA TGCGCCAGCAGCTTGGGCAGGGTAGGTAGGGAGCAGTACTTC. It yields the protein CASSLGRVGREQYF.

The chain uses TRBV15 and TRBJ1-3; 9 bases fit TRBD1. CDR1 is LNHNV, CDR2 YYDKDF, per germline (reference sequence). This CDR3 spans 15 amino acids. V shed 5 bases, J shed 4 bases, and the junction held 6 bases outside the gene matches. The CDR3 is CATSPRTGAGNTIYF. CDR3 coding DNA: TGTGCCACCAGCCCCCGGACAGGGGCGGGAAACACCATATATTTT.

This chain connects TRBV15 to TRBJ2-7; D is unclear. The CDR3 has 15 amino acids. V dropped 0 bases and J dropped 0 bases, with 9 bases sitting between them. Germline V CDR1 and CDR2: LNHNV, YYDKDF (reference sequence). The CDR3, as DNA: TGTGCCACCAGCAGAGAGGCCGCGTCCTCCTACGAGCAGTACTTC. This sequence encodes CATSREAASSYEQYF.

The chain carries TRBV6-5 and TRBJ2-5, with 10 bases that match TRBD1. This CDR3 contains 15 residues. Trimming cost V 5 bases and J 4 bases; bases outside gene matches: 7. Germline CDR1 and CDR2: MNHEY and SVGAGI. For the CDR3, the DNA is TGTGCCAGCAGTATACGGACAGGGGGGGGAGAGACCCAGTACTTC. It encodes CASSIRTGGGETQYF.

The chain couples TRBV2 to TRBJ1-1, with 8 bases fitting TRBD1. V lost 9 bases to trimming and J lost 3 bases; unmatched junction nucleotides: 3. This CDR3 is built from 12 residues. Germline-derived CDR1 and CDR2 are SNHLY and FYNNEI. CDR3 protein: CASGQGHTEAFF. CDR3 DNA sequence: TGTGCCAGTGGACAGGGACACACTGAAGCTTTCTTT. The full variable domain, its missing parts supplied by reference TRBV2 and TRBJ1-1, is EPEVTQTPSHQVTQMGQEVILRCVPISNHLYFYWYRQILGQKVEFLVSFYNNEISEKSEIFDDQFSVERPDGSNFTLKIRSTKLEDSAMYFCASGQGHTEAFFGQGTRLTVV.

The chain carries TRBV18 and TRBJ1-1, with 12 bases identical to TRBD1. Germline CDR1 KGHSH, CDR2 LQKENI. Trimming removed 4 bases from V and 0 bases from J; junction bases left unmatched: 3. The CDR3 sequence is 16 residues long. The CDR3 sequence: CASSRDRGQVNTEAFF. The CDR3 DNA is TGTGCCAGCTCACGGGACAGGGGGCAGGTGAACACTGAAGCTTTCTTT.

The chain joins TRBV19 to TRBJ2-1; 12 bases fit TRBD2. V was clipped by 10 bases and J by 2 bases; unmatched bases: 15. Germline V lookup: CDR1 LNHDA, CDR2 SQIVND (reference sequence). CDR3 length: 18 residues. CDR3 region: CATRVGLAGGTAYNEQFF. The CDR3 region has the DNA TGTGCCACCCGGGTAGGTCTAGCGGGAGGGACCGCCTACAATGAGCAGTTCTTC.

The rearrangement joins TRBV5-1 to TRBJ1-6, with TRBD1 matching 7 bases. Trimming cost V 5 bases and J 10 bases; bases outside gene matches: 12. CDR3 size: 15 residues. Germline CDR1 is SGHRS and CDR2 is YFSETQ. The CDR3 region has the DNA TGCGCCAGCAGGATAAGGACAGGTCTGGGATCACCCCTCCACTTT. Protein sequence: CASRIRTGLGSPLHF.

The gene calls are TRBV19 and TRBJ2-1, with 10 bases matching TRBD2. After removal of 0 bases from V and 5 bases from J, the junction contained 10 bases not matched to a gene. The CDR3 is made up of 18 amino acids. Looked up from germline, CDR1 is LNHDA and CDR2 is SQIVND (reference sequence). The CDR3 spells CASSIDQGLGLAHNEQFF. As DNA, the CDR3 is TGTGCCAGTAGTATAGATCAGGGGCTGGGACTAGCGCACAATGAGCAGTTCTTC.

The chain links TRBV18 to TRBJ2-2; D is tentatively TRBD1 or TRBD2 (6 bases each). CDR1 and CDR2 (germline): KGHSH, LQKENI. V was clipped by 4 bases and J by 0 bases, with 12 bases between them. CDR3 length: 16 amino acids. The DNA of the CDR3 is TGTGCCAGCTCACAGAACGGGGGCTCGAACACCGGGGAGCTGTTTTTT. This encodes CASSQNGGSNTGELFF. The variable domain in full, completed from reference TRBV18 and TRBJ2-2, reads NAGVMQNPRHLVRRRGQEARLRCSPMKGHSHVYWYRQLPEEGLKFMVYLQKENIIDESGMPKERFSAEFPKEGPSILRIQQVVRGDSAAYFCASSQNGGSNTGELFFGEGSRLTVL.

V is TRBV7-2 and J is TRBJ1-2; TRBD1 aligns across 8 bases. From germline, CDR1 is SGHTA and CDR2 FQGNSA. The CDR3 runs to 14 residues. V shed 3 bases, J shed 4 bases, and the junction held 4 bases outside the gene matches. The CDR3 nucleotides are TGTGCCAGCAGCTTGAGGACAGGGACCTATGGCTACACCTTC. Amino acid sequence: CASSLRTGTYGYTF. The full variable domain, its missing parts supplied by reference TRBV7-2 and TRBJ1-2, is GAGVSQSPSNKVTEKGKDVELRCDPISGHTALYWYRQSLGQGLEFLIYFQGNSAPDKSGLPSDRFSAERTGGSVSTLTIQRTQQEDSAVYLCASSLRTGTYGYTFGSGTRLTVV.

The table lists this clone with a count of one. This chain connects TRBV28 to TRBJ2-2, with 10 bases matching TRBD2. Germline V lookup: CDR1 MDHEN, CDR2 SYDVKM. This CDR3 has 16 amino acids. V trimming: 11 bases; J trimming: 4 bases; junction bases outside the gene matches: 13. CDR3 in DNA: TGTGCCTGCTCCTCGGCAGCGGGAGGGGGCACCGGGGAGCTGTTTTTT. Encoded protein: CACSSAAGGGTGELFF.

V usage is TRBV19 and J usage is TRBJ1-5, with D hard to call. Trimming cost V 0 bases and J 5 bases, with 5 bases left between them. CDR1 is LNHDA and CDR2 is SQIVND in the germline V gene (reference sequence). The CDR3 is 13 amino acids. CDR3 loop: CASSIDGDQPQHF. In DNA form, the CDR3 reads TGTGCCAGTAGTATAGACGGTGATCAGCCCCAGCATTTT.

This sequence joins TRBV5-1 and TRBJ2-1; TRBD1 agrees at 9 bases. The CDR3 consists of 19 residues. J gave up 6 bases and V 4 bases, and 20 bases lay outside the gene matches. Germline loops: CDR1 SGHRS, CDR2 YFSETQ. The CDR3 protein is CASSAVGQGYGGRSNEQFF. As DNA, the CDR3 is TGCGCCAGCAGCGCGGTCGGACAGGGGTATGGCGGGAGAAGCAATGAGCAGTTCTTC.

This chain connects TRBV18 to TRBJ2-5, with unresolved D. Germline lookup yields CDR1 KGHSH and CDR2 LQKENI. This CDR3 is built from 13 residues. V lost 3 bases, J lost 2 bases, and 7 bases lay in between. CDR3 residues: CASSPNRQETQYF. In DNA, the CDR3 is TGTGCCAGCTCACCTAACAGACAAGAGACCCAGTACTTC.

This chain links TRBV18 with TRBJ2-7, with 9 bases fitting TRBD2. CDR3 length equals 13 residues. The germline V gene encodes CDR1 KGHSH and CDR2 LQKENI. Unmatched junction bases numbered 5, after V lost 6 bases and J lost 5 bases. CDR3 loop: CASSWGTSNEQYF. Here the CDR3 DNA reads TGTGCCAGCTCGTGGGGGACTAGCAACGAGCAGTACTTC.

The rearrangement joins TRBV5-6 to TRBJ1-2, with 8 bases lining up with TRBD1. The CDR3 consists of 15 residues. CDR1 is SGHDT and CDR2 is YYEEEE in the germline V gene. J gave up 5 bases and V 5 bases, and 11 bases lay outside the gene matches. As DNA, the CDR3 is TGTGCCAGCAGTTCCGCCGCAGGGGGCCAATATGGCTACACCTTC. As protein: CASSSAAGGQYGYTF. Based on the CDR3 plus reference TRBV5-6 and TRBJ1-2, the full variable domain is DAGVTQSPTHLIKTRGQQVTLRCSPKSGHDTVSWYQQALGQGPQFIFQYYEEEERQRGNFPDRFSGHQFPNYSSELNVNALLLGDSALYLCASSSAAGGQYGYTFGSGTRLTVV.

The gene calls are TRBV6-6 and TRBJ2-1, with no clear D. The length of the CDR3 is 14 residues. The germline V gene has CDR1 MNHNY and CDR2 SVGAGI (reference sequence). V was cut by 4 bases and J by 5 bases, with 12 bases left in between. The CDR3 loop reads CASSSSNIHNEQFF. CDR3 nucleotide sequence: TGTGCCAGCAGTTCAAGTAATATCCACAATGAGCAGTTCTTC.

The chain uses TRBV11-2 and TRBJ2-4; D gene ambiguous. Germline CDR1 and CDR2: SGHAT and FQNNGV. Trimming removed 5 bases at V and 0 bases at J, with 23 bases between. This CDR3 spans 19 amino acids. The CDR3 nucleotides read TGTGCCAGCAGCCCAGTCGGGTGGACGCAGGCAATAGCCAAAAACATTCAGTACTTC. Protein: CASSPVGWTQAIAKNIQYF.